Below, 14 T cell receptor beta chains from the same sample are listed, as sequenced in a study of OX40 agonist ivuxolimab in advanced cancers. Sequencing was performed with immunoSEQ multiplex PCR; in TCRdb, only in-frame clones are kept and a portion is missing. Of some 74,000 clones listed, about 88% are singletons. Sequenced material: CD4+ or CD8+ T cells sorted from blood, taken in a trial of the OX40 agonist ivuxolimab. The receptors originated from an adult with an advanced solid tumor such as melanoma, head and neck, liver or kidney cancer.

This clone was observed a single time. This chain links TRBV10-3 with TRBJ1-5; TRBD1 matches at 7 bases. The CDR3 extends over 14 amino acids. With 3 bases clipped from V and 6 bases from J, the junction kept 5 bases outside the gene matches. From germline, CDR1 is ENHRY and CDR2 SYGVKD. The CDR3 loop is CAISEDRESQPQHF. The CDR3 nucleotides read TGTGCCATCAGTGAAGACAGGGAGAGTCAGCCCCAGCATTTT.

This clone was picked up a small number of times. The rearrangement uses TRBV4-2 and TRBJ2-7; TRBD2 agrees at 7 bases. The CDR3 extends over 15 amino acids. The V gene's germline CDR1 is LGHNA and CDR2 YNFKEQ. Germline trimming cut 2 bases from V and 4 bases from J; bases unmatched to any gene: 8. DNA for the CDR3: TGTGCCAGCAGCCAAACGGGGGGACGACCGTACGAGCAGTACTTC. This sequence encodes CASSQTGGRPYEQYF.

The chain's CDR3 is CASSLESGSYEQYF. As DNA, the CDR3 is TGCGCCAGCAGCTTGGAGTCAGGCTCCTACGAGCAGTACTTC. The chain joins TRBV5-1 to TRBJ2-7; D not resolved. The V gene's germline CDR1 is SGHRS and CDR2 YFSETQ. The CDR3 has 14 amino acids. V was trimmed by 0 bases and J by 0 bases, leaving 7 bases between them. The full variable domain, rest sourced from reference TRBV5-1 and TRBJ2-7, is KAGVTQTPRYLIKTRGQQVTLSCSPISGHRSVSWYQQTPGQGLQFLFEYFSETQRNKGNFPGRFSGRQFSNSRSEMNVSTLELGDSALYLCASSLESGSYEQYFGPGTRLTVT.

The rearrangement joins TRBV29-1 to TRBJ1-1; the D is unclear. CDR1 and CDR2 (germline): SQVTM, ANQGSEA. The CDR3 has 11 residues. Between the trimmed V and J ends, which lost 7 bases and 5 bases, there was a span of 11 bases. The CDR3: CSAEVGTEAFF. For the CDR3, the DNA is TGCAGCGCGGAAGTAGGGACTGAAGCTTTCTTT.

This clone was counted only a few times. The rearrangement links TRBV20-1 to TRBJ1-1; no definite D call. Germline V lookup: CDR1 DFQATT, CDR2 SNEGSKA (reference sequence). The CDR3 covers 11 residues. Trimming took 8 bases from V and 4 from J, leaving 11 bases between them. The CDR3 nucleotides are TGCAGTTCAGCGGTTGGCACTGAAGCTTTCTTT. It codes for CSSAVGTEAFF.

The genes are TRBV6-5 and TRBJ2-1, with 8 bases that match TRBD1. Germline CDR1 reads MNHEY; CDR2 reads SVGAGI. CDR3 length: 14 amino acids. J gave up 8 bases and V 2 bases, and 5 bases lay outside the gene matches. Here the CDR3 DNA reads TGTGCCAGCAGTTACGGGAGACAGGGGTATGAGCAGTTCTTC. Encoded protein: CASSYGRQGYEQFF.

The CDR3 DNA is TGTGCCAGCAGTCGCAGGGGAAGGGGGGGTATGGAAAAACTGTTTTTT. It encodes CASSRRGRGGMEKLFF. The chain links TRBV28 to TRBJ1-4; D perhaps matches TRBD1 (6 bases). This CDR3 is 16 amino acids long. The germline V gene has CDR1 MDHEN and CDR2 SYDVKM. The V and J ends lost 5 bases and 8 bases respectively, with 21 bases between them.

The CDR3 is CASSPGQGGKLFF. As DNA, the CDR3 is TGTGCCAGCAGTCCGGGACAGGGGGGAAAACTGTTTTTT. The chain links TRBV6-6 to TRBJ1-4; 11 bases fit TRBD1. The CDR3 runs 13 residues. Looked up from germline, CDR1 is MNHNY and CDR2 is SVGAGI (reference sequence). The V and J ends lost 5 bases and 10 bases, in that order; junction bases with no gene match: 3.

This chain uses TRBV14 with TRBJ2-5, with D maybe TRBD2 (5 bases). This CDR3 contains 15 residues. Germline V gives CDR1 SGHDN, CDR2 FVKESK. Trimming shortened V by 4 bases and J by 1 base, and 13 bases separated the two germline ends. The CDR3 loop is CASSPLRGAQETQYF. The CDR3 nucleotides read TGTGCCAGCAGCCCCCTCCGGGGAGCCCAAGAGACCCAGTACTTC.

The chain is built from TRBV20-1 and TRBJ2-3; no firm D call. The germline CDR1 and CDR2 sequences are DFQATT and SNEGSKA (reference sequence). This CDR3 has 10 residues. Trimming took 3 bases from V and 5 from J, leaving 3 bases between them. The CDR3 region has the DNA TGCAGTGCTAGTAGAGATACGCAGTATTTT. Translation gives CSASRDTQYF.

The genes are TRBV11-1 and TRBJ2-7; D gene unclear. Trimming removed 3 bases at V and 3 bases at J, with 6 bases between. CDR1 and CDR2 from the germline V gene are SGHAT and FQDESV (reference sequence). The CDR3 spans 12 residues. CDR3 residues: CASSLASYEQYF. In DNA, the CDR3 is TGTGCCAGCAGCTTGGCCAGCTACGAGCAGTACTTC.

The chain combines TRBV2 with TRBJ1-2; D not resolved. Germline loops: CDR1 SNHLY, CDR2 FYNNEI. Between the trimmed V and J ends, which lost 7 bases and 4 bases, there was a span of 10 bases. The CDR3 is made up of 12 amino acids. CDR3 sequence (DNA): TGTGCCAGCAAACTTGATGCCTATGGCTACACCTTC. It yields the protein CASKLDAYGYTF.

The gene calls are TRBV7-3 and TRBJ2-3; D is perhaps TRBD1 (6 bases). The germline gives CDR1 SGHTA, CDR2 FQGTGA. The V and J ends lost 1 base and 6 bases respectively, with 11 bases between them. The CDR3 spans 14 residues. The DNA of the CDR3 is TGTGCCAGCAGCTTAAGGACAGAGCGGGATACGCAGTATTTT. Amino acids: CASSLRTERDTQYF.

V usage is TRBV19 and J usage is TRBJ2-1; TRBD1 or TRBD2 may be the D gene (6 bases each). The CDR3 sequence is 15 residues long. V lost 6 bases and J 8 bases, leaving 20 bases between the germline ends. CDR1 is LNHDA and CDR2 is SQIVND in the germline V gene (reference sequence). The CDR3: CASSLGGPPSDEQFF. The CDR3 nucleotides read TGTGCCAGTAGCCTTGGGGGCCCTCCTAGCGATGAGCAGTTCTTC.